This T cell receptor beta chain emerged from a study of vaccination effects on CD4 cells after COVID-19. Regarding the study as a whole: Healthy vaccinees' vaccine-induced clones included only 1 of 255 that recognized common cold coronaviruses.

Sequencing used immunoSEQ multiplex PCR; TCRdb keeps in-frame clones, though not all of them. The sample has tens of thousands of clones, less than 80% seen once. There are 15 residues in the CDR3. Germline V gene sequence: CDR1 KGHDR, CDR2 SFDVKD. Trimming cost V 3 bases and J 5 bases, with 15 bases left between them. Comments on this clone: Its antigen is unidentified.

Sequencing followed a ViraFEST assay step that expanded antigen-specific CD4+ T cells with viral peptide pools. The culture ran for 10 days before CD4+ T cells were isolated. Vaccine recipients had no previous SARS-CoV-2 infection; their nucleocapsid antibodies were negative. Researchers reported culturing 2 million to 2.5 million PBMC in each well, adding 8 to 10 IU/ml IL-2 and roughly 10 ug/ml peptides. On both days 3 and 7, half of the culture medium was replaced with IL-2 medium. The sequencing used CD4+ T cells from PBMCs cultured with HCoV-OC43 spike peptides, collected before COVID-19 vaccination. Subset here: HCoV-OC43 spike overlapping peptide pool stimulation. The chain has TRBV24-1 and TRBJ1-2; no reliable D call. The source is a human donor who received a COVID-19 vaccine. As DNA, the CDR3 is TGTGCCACCAGTGATCCTACCCGGGCGAGGTATGGCTACACCTTC. As protein: CATSDPTRARYGYTF.